This section outlines one T cell receptor (beta chain) sequence together with its context. Its binding antigen is unknown. The record has no base qualities; no much larger clone is one base away. Different DNA sequences within this sample yield the same CDR3. This sample was included in a study of shared clonotypes between healthy human individuals (TCRdb year 2020). Notes on the research overall: A couple of women and a few men aged 18 to 49 years were included in the cohort. To increase sequencing depth and limit assay-specific biases, TCR repertoire library preparation and sequencing were carried out by different laboratories using diverse techniques. Between about 0.8 and 8.9 billion PBMCs per donor were obtained by leukapheresis. To estimate repertoire size and how much clonotype sharing occurs between individuals, the study deeply sequenced the blood TCR repertoires of roughly 5 healthy adults. For each donor, three plates each were used for CD4 naive and CD4 memory, two plates were used for CD8 naive, and one plate was used for CD8 memory. Broader findings and caveats from the paper: Rarefaction of sorted-subset datasets indicated incomplete sequencing despite the large sequencing depth. Only blood was sampled, and tissue TCR repertoires likely differ from those in blood. Because the study included only a small number of donors, the genetic and exposure-history diversity represented was limited. Compared with non-shared clonotypes, the clonotypes found in all four sorted-subset donors had higher generation probabilities. Pairwise subsampling indicated that sequencing depth was expected to affect the degree of clonotype sharing among donors. Across a few donors, 5% to 6% of naive CD4, around 3.3% of naive CD8, roughly 2.3% of memory CD4, and 0.4% of memory CD8 clonotypes were shared. Naive subsets generally had larger estimated clonotype richness than memory subsets.

From a lookup of the germline V gene, CDR1 and CDR2 are SGDLS and YYNGEE. Germline trimming amounts to 2 bases on V and 2 bases on J, with 3 as the count of junction bases outside the gene matches. Including cysteine and phenylalanine, the CDR3 has 15 amino acids. The only DNA kept is the CDR3, 45 bases in frame from the first base. Using the deep immunoSEQ assay, multiplex PCR amplified TCR CDR3 regions from genomic DNA. Genomic DNA extracted from each cell subset was distributed evenly over all wells of several immunoSEQ 96-well plates, and each plate served as one replicate. Each replicate PCR for sorted subsets received approximately 200 ng genomic DNA, equal to around 32,000 T cell genomes. Purified libraries were measured with a Qubit 3.0 fluorometer, size-checked on a Bioanalyzer 2100, and measured again with the KAPA Library Quantification kit. Every immunoSEQ 96-well plate was sequenced on a dedicated single-read 150-cycle Illumina NextSeq 550 flow cell. The source study handled its data this way. Because the immunoSEQ output included only junctional sequences and no quality scores, the filtering could not be the same as the filtering used for full-length reads. Sequences were annotated with PyIR, a Python wrapper for IgBLAST v1.9, and V/J genes and CDR3 were assigned using IMGT germline references. Reads with weak V/J assignments (E-value above 1e-6), missing CDR3, stop codons, out-of-frame junctions, or ambiguous translated residues were removed. V3J clonotypes were defined by identical inferred V gene, J gene, and CDR3 amino acid sequence. Percentage overlap between repertoires was calculated by dividing the number of shared unique clonotypes by the size of the smaller repertoire. RTK rarefaction, the Chao1 estimator, and Recon v2.1 estimates of unobserved clonotypes were used to assess repertoire richness. Generation probabilities were computed with OLGA for all TCRbeta clonotypes obtained by the gDNA method from a few donors. The immuneACCESS repertoire file appears here via TCRdb, limited to in-frame rearrangements. These files lack a portion of the clones; in checked studies, under half of the deficit traces to unresolved V genes, and the cause of the others is not known. Clone size and the V and J calls come from that table; the DNA yielded D and trimming. A total of about 2.5 million clones appear in this sample, less than 95% of them only once. About 0.41% of the sample is held by the ten biggest clonotypes.

Healthy HIV-negative adults with no recently reported acute infections or vaccinations were included as donors. All donors were Caucasian adults living in Nashville, Tennessee, USA. Magnetic negative selection was used to enrich CD4+ T cells, after which naive cells were positively selected on CD45RA and the negative fraction became the memory subset. Blood was collected by leukapheresis, and PBMCs were isolated by Ficoll-Histopaque density gradient centrifugation and then cryopreserved in liquid nitrogen vapor phase. Analytical flow cytometry was used to check the purity and quantity of each magnetically sorted T cell population. Genomic DNA was isolated from every sorted fraction and measured by UV absorbance on a Nanodrop 2000c.

Recombination joined TRBV9 with TRBJ2-1, and 8 bases in between align with TRBD1. This TCR was recovered from a man between 18 and 35 years old in good health. Some clones in this sample may be carry-over from other donors' samples. The sequencing input was naive CD4+ T cells from PBMCs. The cell subset or site label of this sample denotes: CD45RA+ positively selected. CDR3 reads: CASSVDRGPYNEQFF. The nucleotide sequence is TGTGCCAGCAGCGTTGACAGGGGTCCCTACAATGAGCAGTTCTTC.